The entry that follows covers one TCR beta chain sequence. What it binds is unknown. This record comes from a study of T cell responses to AZD1222 COVID-19 vaccine. Study outcomes and limitations: The donors showed a predominance of white British ancestry and of females, with possible underestimation of clonal diversity. Sampling captured repertoires only after the peak T cell response. Baseline antibody screening turned up just a handful of seropositive AZD1222 recipients. Vaccination with two AZD1222 doses was followed by a rise in Spike-specific TCR breadth and depth.

This CDR3 comprises 14 residues. In germline, CDR1 is MDHEN, CDR2 SYDVKM. The ends were cut back, 4 bases at V and 0 bases at J, with 9 bases in the middle. Assay used: immunoSEQ multiplex PCR; TCRdb lists only in-frame clones, some missing. Here the sample spans 95,000 to 150,000 clones, roughly 90% being singletons. V and J are TRBV28 and TRBJ1-1; D not certain. This sequence originates from an adult in good health. The sequenced sample was peripheral blood, obtained on day 0 of AZD1222 vaccination. The CDR3 spells CASSSHRMNTEAFF. CDR3 nucleotides: TGTGCCAGCAGTTCCCACCGTATGAACACTGAAGCTTTCTTT.